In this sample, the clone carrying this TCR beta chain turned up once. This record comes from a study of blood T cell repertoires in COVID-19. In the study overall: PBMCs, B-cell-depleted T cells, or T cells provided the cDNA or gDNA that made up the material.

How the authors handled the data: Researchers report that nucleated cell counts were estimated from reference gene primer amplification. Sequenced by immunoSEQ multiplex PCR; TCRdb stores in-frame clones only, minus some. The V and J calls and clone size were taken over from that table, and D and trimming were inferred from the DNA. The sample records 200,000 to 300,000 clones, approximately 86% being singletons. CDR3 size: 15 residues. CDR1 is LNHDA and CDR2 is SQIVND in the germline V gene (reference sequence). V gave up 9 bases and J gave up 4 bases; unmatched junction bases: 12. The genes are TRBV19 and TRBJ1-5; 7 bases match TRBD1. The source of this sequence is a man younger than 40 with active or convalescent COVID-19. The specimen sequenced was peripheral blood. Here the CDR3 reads CARGMDRPGNQPQHF. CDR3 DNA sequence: TGTGCCAGAGGGATGGACAGGCCGGGGAATCAGCCCCAGCATTTT. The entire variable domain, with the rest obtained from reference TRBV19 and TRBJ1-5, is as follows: DGGITQSPKYLFRKEGQNVTLSCEQNLNHDAMYWYRQDPGQGLRLIYYSQIVNDFQKGDIAEGYSVSREKKESFPLTVTSAQKNPTAFYLCARGMDRPGNQPQHFGDGTRLSIL.